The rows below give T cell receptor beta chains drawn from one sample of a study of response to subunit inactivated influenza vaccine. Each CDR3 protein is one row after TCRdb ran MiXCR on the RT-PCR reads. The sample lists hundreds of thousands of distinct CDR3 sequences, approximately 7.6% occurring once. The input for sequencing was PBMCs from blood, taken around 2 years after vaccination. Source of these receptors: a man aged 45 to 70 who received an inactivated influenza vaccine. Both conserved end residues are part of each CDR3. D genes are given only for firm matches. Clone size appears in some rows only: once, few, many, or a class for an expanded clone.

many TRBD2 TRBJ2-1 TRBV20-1 TGCAGTGCTCAGAAGCGGGAAAGCTCCTACAATGAGCAGTTCTTC CSAQKRESSYNEQFF
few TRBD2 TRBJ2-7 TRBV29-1 TGCAGCGTTGTCAGAGCGGGAAAACCCTACGAGCAGTACTTC CSVVRAGKPYEQYF
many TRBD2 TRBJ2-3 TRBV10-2 TGCGCCAGCAGGGTAAGCGGGGGCACAGATACGCAGTATTTT CASRVSGGTDTQYF
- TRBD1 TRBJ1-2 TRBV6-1 TGTGCCAGCAGTCCCCAGGGGGACTATGGCTACACCTTC CASSPQGDYGYTF
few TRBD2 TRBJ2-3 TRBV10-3 TGTGCCATCAATCCGGGAGGGATTAGCACAGATACGCAGTATTTT CAINPGGISTDTQYF
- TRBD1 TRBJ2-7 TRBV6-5 TGTGCCAGCAGTTACTCGAATACCAGGGGGAAAACATACGAGCAGTACTTC CASSYSNTRGKTYEQYF
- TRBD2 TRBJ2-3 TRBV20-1 TGCAGTGCAGGGACTAGCGGGGGGAGAGTTAGCACAGATACGCAGTATTTT CSAGTSGGRVSTDTQYF
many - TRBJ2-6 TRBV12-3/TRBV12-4 TGTGCCAGCAGTTTGAGAGGACCATCGTCCTCTGGGGCCAACGTCCTGACTTTC CASSLRGPSSSGANVLTF
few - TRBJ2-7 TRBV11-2 - CASSFGPGLGPPGYEQYF
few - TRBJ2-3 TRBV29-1 TGCAGCGTTAGGGGGGATACGCAGTATTTT CSVRGDTQYF
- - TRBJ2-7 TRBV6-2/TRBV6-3 TGTGCCAGCCGGGACATCTCCTCCTACGAGCAGTACTTC CASRDISSYEQYF
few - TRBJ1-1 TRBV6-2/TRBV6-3 TGTGCCAGCAGGCCTCCCGAGCAACGGTACACTGAAGCTTTCTTT CASRPPEQRYTEAFF
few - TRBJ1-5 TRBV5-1 TGCGCCAGCAGCTTGGGCGGGTTCAATCAGCCCCAGCATTTT CASSLGGFNQPQHF
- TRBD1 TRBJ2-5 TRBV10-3 TGTGCCATCAGTTATACAGGGGGAGAGACCCAGTACTTC CAISYTGGETQYF
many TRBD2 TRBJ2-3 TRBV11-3 TGTGCCAGCAGCTTAAAATCACGGCGGGGGGGCAACACAGATACGCAGTATTTT CASSLKSRRGGNTDTQYF
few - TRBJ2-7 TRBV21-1 TGTGCCAGCAGCAAAGCGTTAAAACAGGGTTACGAGCAGTACTTC CASSKALKQGYEQYF
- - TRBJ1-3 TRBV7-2 TGTGCCAGCAGCCCTCGCATTGGGGCCACGGACACCATATATTTT CASSPRIGATDTIYF
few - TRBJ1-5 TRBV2 TGTGCCAGCAGACGATCAGGGCATAGCAATCAGCCCCAGCATTTT CASRRSGHSNQPQHF
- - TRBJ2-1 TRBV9 TGTGCCAGCAGCTCCCATTCGGGAAGCTCCTACAATGAGCAGTTCTTC CASSSHSGSSYNEQFF
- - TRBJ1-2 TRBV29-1 TGCAGCGCCTCCGCCGGGGGGAAGTATGGCTACACCTTC CSASAGGKYGYTF
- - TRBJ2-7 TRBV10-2 TGCGCCAGCAGTGAGACCTGGATCGGAAGCTCCTACGAGCAGTACTTC CASSETWIGSSYEQYF
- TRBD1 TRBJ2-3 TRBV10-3 TGTGCCATCAGCCTCCGGACAGGGGAACCCACAGATACGCAGTATTTT CAISLRTGEPTDTQYF
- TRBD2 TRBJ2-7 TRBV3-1 TGTGCCAGCAGCCCGGGAGGAATCTCCTACGAGCAGTACTTC CASSPGGISYEQYF
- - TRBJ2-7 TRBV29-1 TGCAGCGTTGCTCCGTCGGGTATCTACGAGCAGTACTTC CSVAPSGIYEQYF
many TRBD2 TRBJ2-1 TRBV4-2 TGTGCCAGCAGCCAAGGTGAGCGGGGAGTGAATGAGCAGTTCTTC CASSQGERGVNEQFF
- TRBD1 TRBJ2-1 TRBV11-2 TGTGCCAGCAGCAGTTTTCAGGACAGGAGACACTACAATGAGCAGTTCTTC CASSSFQDRRHYNEQFF
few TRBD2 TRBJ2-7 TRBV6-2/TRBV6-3 TGTGCCAGCATTCCTTCTAGCGGGAGCCACGAGCAGTACTTC CASIPSSGSHEQYF
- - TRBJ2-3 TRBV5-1 TGCGCCAGCAGTACACTAAGGAGCACAGATACGCAGTATTTT CASSTLRSTDTQYF
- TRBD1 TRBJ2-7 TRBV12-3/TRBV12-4 TGTGCCAGCAGTTTCGTGACAGGGAGCTCCTACGAGCAGTACTTC CASSFVTGSSYEQYF
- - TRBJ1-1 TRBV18 TGTGCCAGCTCACCCGACATCCTGAACACTGAAGCTTTCTTT CASSPDILNTEAFF
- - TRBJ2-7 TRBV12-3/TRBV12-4 TGTGCCAGCAGTTTGGCCGCACCTCCCTACGAGCAGTACTTC CASSLAAPPYEQYF
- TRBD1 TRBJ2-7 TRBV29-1 TGCAGCGTCGCCCGGACAGGGAGCTCCTACGAGCAGTACTTC CSVARTGSSYEQYF
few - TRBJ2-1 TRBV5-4 TGTGCCAGCAGCGGGCCTGGAGGAAATGAGCAGTTCTTC CASSGPGGNEQFF
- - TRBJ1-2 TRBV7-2 TGTGCCAGCAGCTTAGAGGCTGGGTCCAACTATGGCTACACCTTC CASSLEAGSNYGYTF
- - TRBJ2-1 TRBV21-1 TGTGCCAGCAGCAAAGTTGGAGAAGTGAATGAGCAGTTGTTC CASSKVGEVNEQLF
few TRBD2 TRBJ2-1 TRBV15 TGTGCCACCAGCACTAGCGGGTACCCCTACAATGAGCAGTTCTTC CATSTSGYPYNEQFF
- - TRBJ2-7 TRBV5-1 TGCGCCAGCAGCTTGGAGGGCCCCCTTGGAGAGCAGTACTTC CASSLEGPLGEQYF
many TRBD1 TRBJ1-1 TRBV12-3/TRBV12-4 TGTGCCAGCAGTGGACAGGGGTCCACTGAAGCTTTCTTT CASSGQGSTEAFF
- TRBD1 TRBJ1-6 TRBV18 TGTGCCAGCTCACCCGACAGGGTCGCCTATAATTCACCCCTCCACTTT CASSPDRVAYNSPLHF
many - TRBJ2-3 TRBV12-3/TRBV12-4 TGTGCCAGCAGTTTAGCGCCCGGGGTGGAGTATTTT CASSLAPGVEYF
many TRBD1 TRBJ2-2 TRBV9 TGTGCCAGCAACCGGGGACAGGGGGCATCCGGGGAGCTGTTTTTT CASNRGQGASGELFF